A single sample gave rise to the 4 T cell receptor beta chains below, sequenced in a study of blood T cell repertoires in COVID-19. TCRdb keeps only in-frame clones here, not all; method: immunoSEQ multiplex PCR. The sample includes more than 100,000 clones, 70% to 85% of them seen just once. Source material: peripheral blood. The receptors shown here come from a woman in her seventies with acute or convalescent COVID-19.

The chain links TRBV6-5 to TRBJ1-3, with a possible D match to TRBD1 (6 bases). The CDR3 spans 14 residues. V was trimmed by 6 bases and J by 0 bases, leaving 9 bases between them. The germline gives CDR1 MNHEY, CDR2 SVGAGI. The CDR3 DNA is TGTGCCAGCAGCCGGGACACCTCTGGAAACACCATATATTTT. It encodes CASSRDTSGNTIYF.

This clone came up a few times. The chain uses TRBV7-3 and TRBJ1-1; no reliable D call. Germline V lookup: CDR1 SGHTA, CDR2 FQGTGA. The CDR3 extends over 12 amino acids. Deletions cut 6 bases from V and 5 bases from J, with 10 bases between. DNA for the CDR3: TGTGCCAGCAGTAAGGGCGGGACTGAAGCTTTCTTT. It codes for CASSKGGTEAFF.

This sequence joins TRBV19 and TRBJ1-1, with TRBD1 as a possible D gene (5 bases). CDR1 LNHDA and CDR2 SQIVND come from the germline V gene (reference sequence). The CDR3 loop spans 13 amino acids. The ends were cut back, 2 bases at V and 6 bases at J, with 10 bases in the middle. CDR3 in DNA: TGTGCCAGTAGTATAAGGGCCAGGGCTGAAGCTTTCTTT. Encoded protein: CASSIRARAEAFF.

The chain employs TRBV4-3 and TRBJ2-1; 8 positions match TRBD1. The CDR3 loop spans 16 amino acids. Germline V lookup: CDR1 LGHNA, CDR2 YSLEER. J was trimmed by 6 bases and V by 1 base; bases with no gene match: 8. The CDR3 is CASSQGDRGSGNEQFF. DNA for the CDR3: TGCGCCAGCAGCCAAGGCGACAGGGGAAGTGGCAATGAGCAGTTCTTC.